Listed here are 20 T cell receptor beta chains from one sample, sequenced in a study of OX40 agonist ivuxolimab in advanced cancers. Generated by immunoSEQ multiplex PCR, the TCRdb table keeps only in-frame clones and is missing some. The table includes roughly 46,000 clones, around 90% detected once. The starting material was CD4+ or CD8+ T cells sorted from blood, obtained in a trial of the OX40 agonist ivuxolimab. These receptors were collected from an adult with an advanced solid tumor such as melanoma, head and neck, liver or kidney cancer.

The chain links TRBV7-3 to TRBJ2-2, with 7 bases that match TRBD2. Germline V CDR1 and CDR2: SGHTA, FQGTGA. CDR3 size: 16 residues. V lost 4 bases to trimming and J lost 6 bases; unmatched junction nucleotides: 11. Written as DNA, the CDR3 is TGTGCCAGCAGCTCGCACGGGGGAGGGCCCTCCGGGGAGCTGTTTTTT. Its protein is CASSSHGGGPSGELFF.

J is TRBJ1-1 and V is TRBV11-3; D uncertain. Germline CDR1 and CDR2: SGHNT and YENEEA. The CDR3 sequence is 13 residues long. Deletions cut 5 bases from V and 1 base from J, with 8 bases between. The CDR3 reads CASSPDWNTEAFF. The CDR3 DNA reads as TGTGCCAGCAGCCCAGACTGGAACACTGAAGCTTTCTTT.

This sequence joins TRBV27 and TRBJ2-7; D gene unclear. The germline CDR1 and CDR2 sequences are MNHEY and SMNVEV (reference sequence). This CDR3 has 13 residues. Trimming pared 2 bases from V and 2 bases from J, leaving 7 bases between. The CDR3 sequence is CASSLIGTYEQYF. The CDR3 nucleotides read TGTGCCAGCAGTTTAATAGGTACCTACGAGCAGTACTTC.

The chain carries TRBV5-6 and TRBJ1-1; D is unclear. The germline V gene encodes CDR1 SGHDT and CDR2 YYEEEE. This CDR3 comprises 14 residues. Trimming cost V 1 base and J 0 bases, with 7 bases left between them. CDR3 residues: CASSLWHLNTEAFF. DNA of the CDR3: TGTGCCAGCAGCTTGTGGCATTTGAACACTGAAGCTTTCTTT.

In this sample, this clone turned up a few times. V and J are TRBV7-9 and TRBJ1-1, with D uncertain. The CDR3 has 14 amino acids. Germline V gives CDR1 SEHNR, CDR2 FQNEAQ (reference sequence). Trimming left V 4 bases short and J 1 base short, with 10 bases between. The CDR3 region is CASSWVEGNTEAFF. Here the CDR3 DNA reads TGTGCCAGCAGCTGGGTGGAGGGGAACACTGAAGCTTTCTTT.

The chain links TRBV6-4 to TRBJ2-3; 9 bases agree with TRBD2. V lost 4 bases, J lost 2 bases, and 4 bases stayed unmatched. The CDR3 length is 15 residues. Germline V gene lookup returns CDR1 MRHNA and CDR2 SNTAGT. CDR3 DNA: TGTGCCAGCAGTGTTTTAGCGGGAGACACAGATACGCAGTATTTT. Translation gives CASSVLAGDTDTQYF.

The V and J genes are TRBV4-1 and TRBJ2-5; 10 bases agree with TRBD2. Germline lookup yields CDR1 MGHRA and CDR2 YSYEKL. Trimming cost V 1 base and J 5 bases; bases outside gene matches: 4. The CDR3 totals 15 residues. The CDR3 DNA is TGCGCCAGCAGCCAAGGAGCGGGGGGGAGGGAGACCCAGTACTTC. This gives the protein CASSQGAGGRETQYF.

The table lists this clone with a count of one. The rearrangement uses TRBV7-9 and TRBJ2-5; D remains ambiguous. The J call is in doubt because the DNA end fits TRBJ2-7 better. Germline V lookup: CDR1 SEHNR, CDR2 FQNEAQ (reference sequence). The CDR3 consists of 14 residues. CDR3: CASSLVVSPYEQYF. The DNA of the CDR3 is TGTGCCAGCAGCTTAGTGGTCAGTCCCTACGAGCAGTACTTC.

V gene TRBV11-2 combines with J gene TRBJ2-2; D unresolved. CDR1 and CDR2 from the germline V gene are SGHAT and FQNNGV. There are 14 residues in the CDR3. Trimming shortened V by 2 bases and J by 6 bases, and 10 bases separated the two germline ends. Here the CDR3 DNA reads TGTGCCAGCAGCTTACTTCGGTTGTCCGGGGAGCTGTTTTTT. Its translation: CASSLLRLSGELFF.

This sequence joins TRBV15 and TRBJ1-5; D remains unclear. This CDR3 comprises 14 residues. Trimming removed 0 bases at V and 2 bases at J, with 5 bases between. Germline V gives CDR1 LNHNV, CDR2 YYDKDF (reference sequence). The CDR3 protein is CATSRDRGNQPQHF. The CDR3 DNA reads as TGTGCCACCAGCAGAGATCGGGGCAATCAGCCCCAGCATTTT.

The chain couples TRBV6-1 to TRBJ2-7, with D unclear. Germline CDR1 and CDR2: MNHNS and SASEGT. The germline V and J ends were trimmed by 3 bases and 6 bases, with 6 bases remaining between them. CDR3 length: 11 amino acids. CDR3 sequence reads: CASSDGSEQYF. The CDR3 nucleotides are TGTGCCAGCAGTGACGGTTCCGAGCAGTACTTC.

CDR3 sequence (DNA): TGTGCCAGCAGTTTACTGGGGACCGGGGAGCTGTTTTTT. This encodes CASSLLGTGELFF. The rearrangement uses TRBV27 and TRBJ2-2; unclear D gene. CDR3 length: 13 amino acids. Deletions cut 2 bases from V and 5 bases from J, with 6 bases between. The germline V gene encodes CDR1 MNHEY and CDR2 SMNVEV (reference sequence).

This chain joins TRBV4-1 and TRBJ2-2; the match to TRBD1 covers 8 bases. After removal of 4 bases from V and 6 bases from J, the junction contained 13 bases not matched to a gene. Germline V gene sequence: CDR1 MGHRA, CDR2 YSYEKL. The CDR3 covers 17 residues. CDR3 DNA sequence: TGCGCCAGCAGCCGGCCACCAGGGGGCCTCAATCCCGGGGAGCTGTTTTTT. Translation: CASSRPPGGLNPGELFF.

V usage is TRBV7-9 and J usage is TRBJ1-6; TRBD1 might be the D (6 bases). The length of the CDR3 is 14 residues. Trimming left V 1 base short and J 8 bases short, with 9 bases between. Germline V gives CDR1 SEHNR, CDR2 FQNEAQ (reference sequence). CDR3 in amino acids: CASSLVDRDSPLHF. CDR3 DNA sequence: TGTGCCAGCAGCTTAGTGGACAGAGATTCACCCCTCCACTTT.

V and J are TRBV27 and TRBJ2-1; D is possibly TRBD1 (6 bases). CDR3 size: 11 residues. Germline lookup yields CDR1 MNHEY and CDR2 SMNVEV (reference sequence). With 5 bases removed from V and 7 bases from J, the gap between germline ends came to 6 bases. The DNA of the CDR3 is TGTGCCAGCAGTACAGGGAATGAGCAGTTCTTC. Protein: CASSTGNEQFF.

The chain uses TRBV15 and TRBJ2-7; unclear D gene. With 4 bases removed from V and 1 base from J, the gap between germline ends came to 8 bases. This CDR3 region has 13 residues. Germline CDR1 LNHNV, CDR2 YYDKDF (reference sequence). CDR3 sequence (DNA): TGTGCCACCAGCATGCCTGGTTCCTACGAGCAGTACTTC. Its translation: CATSMPGSYEQYF.

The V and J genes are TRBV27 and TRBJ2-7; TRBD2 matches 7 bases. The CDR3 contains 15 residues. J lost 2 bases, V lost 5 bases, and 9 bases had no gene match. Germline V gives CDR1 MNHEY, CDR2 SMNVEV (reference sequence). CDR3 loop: CASSLSGTVAYEQYF. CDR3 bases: TGTGCCAGCAGTCTGAGCGGGACGGTCGCCTACGAGCAGTACTTC.

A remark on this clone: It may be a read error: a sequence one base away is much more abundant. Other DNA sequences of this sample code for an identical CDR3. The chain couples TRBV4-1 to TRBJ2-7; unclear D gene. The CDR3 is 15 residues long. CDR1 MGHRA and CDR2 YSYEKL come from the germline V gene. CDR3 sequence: CASSQDSHSGYEQYF. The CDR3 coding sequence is TGCGCCAGTAGCCAAGATAGTCACTCAGGATACGAGCAGTACTTC.

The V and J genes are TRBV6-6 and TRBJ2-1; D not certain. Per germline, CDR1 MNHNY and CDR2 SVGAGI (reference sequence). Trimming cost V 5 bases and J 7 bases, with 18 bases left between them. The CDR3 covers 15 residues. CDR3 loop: CASSTANSDRNEQFF. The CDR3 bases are TGTGCCAGCAGTACTGCAAACAGTGATCGAAATGAGCAGTTCTTC.

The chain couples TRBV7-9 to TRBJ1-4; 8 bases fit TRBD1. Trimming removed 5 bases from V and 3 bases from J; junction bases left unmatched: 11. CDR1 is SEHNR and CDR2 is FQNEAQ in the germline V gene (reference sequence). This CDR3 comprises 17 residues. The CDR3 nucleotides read TGTGCCAGCAGCCAAGCCGGGACAGGTTGGGCTAATGAAAAACTGTTTTTT. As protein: CASSQAGTGWANEKLFF.